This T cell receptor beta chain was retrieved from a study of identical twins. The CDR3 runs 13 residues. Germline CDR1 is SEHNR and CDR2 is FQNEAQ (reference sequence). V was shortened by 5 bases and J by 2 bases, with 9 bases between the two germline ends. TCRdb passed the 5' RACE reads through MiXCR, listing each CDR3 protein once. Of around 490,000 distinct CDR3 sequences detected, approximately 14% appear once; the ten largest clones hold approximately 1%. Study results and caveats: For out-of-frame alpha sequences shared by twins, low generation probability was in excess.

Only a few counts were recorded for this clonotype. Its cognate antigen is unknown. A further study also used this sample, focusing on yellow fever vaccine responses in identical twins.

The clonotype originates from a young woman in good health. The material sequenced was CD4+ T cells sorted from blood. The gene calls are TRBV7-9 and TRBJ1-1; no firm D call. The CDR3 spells CASSPRTNTEAFF. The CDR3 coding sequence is TGTGCCAGCAGCCCTAGGACCAACACTGAAGCTTTCTTT.